A selection of T cell receptor beta chains follows, all from one sample in a study of blood T cell repertoires in COVID-19. Profiling relied on immunoSEQ multiplex PCR, and the TCRdb table lists in-frame clones only, not all of them. The sample lists 140,000 to 150,000 clones, 80% to 90% seen once, with around 38% in the top ten. The material sequenced was peripheral blood. These TCRs come from a man aged 45-60 years who had recovered from COVID-19. Both conserved end residues are part of each CDR3. Fields, in order: clone size, D gene, J gene, V gene, CDR3 DNA, CDR3 protein. The D gene is left open where the match is weak. Clone size is not always given. Where it is, it says once, few, many or a class for expanded clones.

abundance: .
d_gene: .
j_gene: TRBJ2-3
v_gene: TRBV19
CDR3nt: TGTGCCAGTAGTATAGCGGGGGAAACAGATACGCAGTATTTT
CDR3aa: CASSIAGETDTQYF

abundance: .
d_gene: .
j_gene: TRBJ2-7
v_gene: TRBV5-1
CDR3nt: TGCGCCAGCAGCTTTGGGCGGGACAGCTACGAGCAGTACTTC
CDR3aa: CASSFGRDSYEQYF

abundance: once
d_gene: TRBD2
j_gene: TRBJ2-3
v_gene: TRBV19
CDR3nt: TGTGCCAGTAGTATAAAATTTGGGCTAGCGGGGATGAGAGATACGCAGTATTTT
CDR3aa: CASSIKFGLAGMRDTQYF

abundance: .
d_gene: .
j_gene: TRBJ2-3
v_gene: TRBV2
CDR3nt: TGTGCCGTCCCATGGCGGAGTATTACAGATACGCAGTATTTT
CDR3aa: CAVPWRSITDTQYF

abundance: .
d_gene: .
j_gene: TRBJ1-1
v_gene: TRBV6-5
CDR3nt: TGTGCCAGCACCGGAGGATTGAACACTGAAGCTTTCTTT
CDR3aa: CASTGGLNTEAFF

abundance: .
d_gene: TRBD1
j_gene: TRBJ1-2
v_gene: TRBV27
CDR3nt: TGTGCCAGCAGGGTGACAGGGGCCCTCTATGGCTACACCTTC
CDR3aa: CASRVTGALYGYTF

abundance: .
d_gene: .
j_gene: TRBJ1-4
v_gene: TRBV25-1
CDR3nt: TGTGCCAGCAGTGACCAGGGTAGGGAAAAACTGTTTTTT
CDR3aa: CASSDQGREKLFF

abundance: .
d_gene: TRBD1
j_gene: TRBJ2-7
v_gene: TRBV19
CDR3nt: TGTGCCAGTAGTCCGACAGGGGCGGGCTACGAGCAGTACTTC
CDR3aa: CASSPTGAGYEQYF

abundance: .
d_gene: TRBD1
j_gene: TRBJ2-2
v_gene: TRBV3-1/TRBV3-2
CDR3nt: TGTGCCAGCAGCCGACGACAGGGGAAGAACACCGGGGAGCTGTTTTTT
CDR3aa: CASSRRQGKNTGELFF

abundance: .
d_gene: TRBD1
j_gene: TRBJ1-2
v_gene: TRBV30
CDR3nt: TGTGCCTGGAGTGTACAGGGGGCTGCCTATGGCTACACCTTC
CDR3aa: CAWSVQGAAYGYTF

abundance: .
d_gene: TRBD2
j_gene: TRBJ2-5
v_gene: TRBV5-5
CDR3nt: TGTGCCAGCAGCTTGGATGGCGGGGGGGCCCCAGCCGACGAGACCCAGTACTTC
CDR3aa: CASSLDGGGAPADETQYF

abundance: .
d_gene: .
j_gene: TRBJ1-1
v_gene: TRBV12-3/TRBV12-4
CDR3nt: TGTGCCAGCAGCCGGGACTCTTGGGCTGAAGCTTTCTTT
CDR3aa: CASSRDSWAEAFF

abundance: .
d_gene: TRBD1
j_gene: TRBJ1-5
v_gene: TRBV12-5
CDR3nt: TGTGCTAGTGGTCAGGGACAGACTCTCAATCAGCCCCAGCATTTT
CDR3aa: CASGQGQTLNQPQHF

abundance: .
d_gene: TRBD1
j_gene: TRBJ2-3
v_gene: TRBV5-4
CDR3nt: TGTGCCAGCAGCTCCCGGGACAGGGAGGGAGATACGCAGTATTTT
CDR3aa: CASSSRDREGDTQYF

abundance: .
d_gene: .
j_gene: TRBJ1-2
v_gene: TRBV4-3
CDR3nt: TGCGCCAGCAGCCAAGTGGGAGGTCAGGGTATATATGGCTACACCTTC
CDR3aa: CASSQVGGQGIYGYTF

abundance: .
d_gene: .
j_gene: TRBJ2-5
v_gene: TRBV5-6
CDR3nt: TGTGCCAGCAGCTCCCCCGCTTCCGTAGACCAGTACTTC
CDR3aa: CASSSPASVDQYF

abundance: .
d_gene: .
j_gene: TRBJ1-2
v_gene: TRBV5-6
CDR3nt: TGTGCCAGCAGCTTGGCAGGGTTGGCAGCTAGTGGCTACACCTTC
CDR3aa: CASSLAGLAASGYTF

abundance: .
d_gene: TRBD2
j_gene: TRBJ2-1
v_gene: TRBV3-1/TRBV3-2
CDR3nt: TGTGCCAGCAGCCACCAAGCGGGGGGGCTCTACAATGAGCAGTTCTTC
CDR3aa: CASSHQAGGLYNEQFF

abundance: .
d_gene: .
j_gene: TRBJ1-2
v_gene: TRBV21-1
CDR3nt: .
CDR3aa: CASSNVGRGASNYGYTF

abundance: .
d_gene: .
j_gene: TRBJ2-4
v_gene: TRBV14
CDR3nt: TGTGCCAGCAGCCAAGAACTAGCCAAAAACATTCAGTACTTC
CDR3aa: CASSQELAKNIQYF

abundance: .
d_gene: TRBD1
j_gene: TRBJ1-1
v_gene: TRBV6-5
CDR3nt: TGTGCCAGCAGTTCCACAGGGGGAAACACTGAAGCTTTCTTT
CDR3aa: CASSSTGGNTEAFF

abundance: few
d_gene: .
j_gene: TRBJ2-7
v_gene: TRBV7-2
CDR3nt: TGTGCCAGCAGCTTAGCGGCGGGACCGACCTACGAGCAGTACTTC
CDR3aa: CASSLAAGPTYEQYF

abundance: .
d_gene: .
j_gene: TRBJ2-2
v_gene: TRBV19
CDR3nt: TGTGCCAGTAGTATAGTTCCGGACACCGGGGAGCTGTTTTTT
CDR3aa: CASSIVPDTGELFF

abundance: .
d_gene: .
j_gene: TRBJ2-1
v_gene: TRBV11-2
CDR3nt: TGTGCCAGCAGCTTAGATTTTACAGGGTGGGTCAATGAGCAGTTCTTC
CDR3aa: CASSLDFTGWVNEQFF

abundance: .
d_gene: TRBD2
j_gene: TRBJ2-3
v_gene: TRBV3-1/TRBV3-2
CDR3nt: TGTGCCAGCAGCCTGCGACTAGCTGTAGATACGCAGTATTTT
CDR3aa: CASSLRLAVDTQYF

abundance: .
d_gene: .
j_gene: TRBJ2-1
v_gene: TRBV3-1/TRBV3-2
CDR3nt: TGTGCCAGCAGCCGCCGGGACAACTACAATGAGCAGTTCTTC
CDR3aa: CASSRRDNYNEQFF

abundance: .
d_gene: .
j_gene: TRBJ1-1
v_gene: TRBV19
CDR3nt: TGTGCCAGTAGTATGGCCCGCCCAGGGCAGGGGAGCACTGAAGCTTTCTTT
CDR3aa: CASSMARPGQGSTEAFF

abundance: .
d_gene: .
j_gene: TRBJ2-7
v_gene: TRBV5-5
CDR3nt: TGTGCCAGCAGCGCGTGGGGGGGCGTAGAGCAGTACTTC
CDR3aa: CASSAWGGVEQYF

abundance: .
d_gene: TRBD2
j_gene: TRBJ2-1
v_gene: TRBV9
CDR3nt: TGTGCCAGCAGCGTAGTTGGAGCGGGGGGTTCTAGTGAGCAGTTCTTC
CDR3aa: CASSVVGAGGSSEQFF

abundance: .
d_gene: TRBD2
j_gene: TRBJ2-3
v_gene: TRBV7-6
CDR3nt: TGTGCCAGCAGCCTCCTGACTAGCGGGGGGGCGGAAGATACGCAGTATTTT
CDR3aa: CASSLLTSGGAEDTQYF

abundance: .
d_gene: TRBD1
j_gene: TRBJ2-5
v_gene: TRBV7-9
CDR3nt: TGTGCCAGCAGCTATTCCGGGACAGGGAGGGAGACCCAGTACTTC
CDR3aa: CASSYSGTGRETQYF

abundance: .
d_gene: .
j_gene: TRBJ1-4
v_gene: TRBV29-1
CDR3nt: TGCAGCGTCCGACCTAGGGGGATCCCTGAAAAACTGTTTTTT
CDR3aa: CSVRPRGIPEKLFF

abundance: .
d_gene: .
j_gene: TRBJ2-7
v_gene: TRBV13
CDR3nt: TGTGCCAGCAGCATCGCAGGGGTTTCTCTTGAGTACGAGCAGTACTTC
CDR3aa: CASSIAGVSLEYEQYF

abundance: .
d_gene: TRBD1
j_gene: TRBJ1-6
v_gene: TRBV6-4
CDR3nt: TGTGCCAGCAGGGCGGATCCGGGACAGAATAATTCACCCCTCCACTTT
CDR3aa: CASRADPGQNNSPLHF

abundance: few
d_gene: .
j_gene: TRBJ1-5
v_gene: TRBV2
CDR3nt: TGTGCCAGCAGTGTCGAGGATCAGCCCCAGCATTTT
CDR3aa: CASSVEDQPQHF

abundance: .
d_gene: TRBD2
j_gene: TRBJ2-1
v_gene: TRBV19
CDR3nt: TGTGCCAGTAGTAGGGACGGGGGGGCCTACAATGAGCAGTTCTTC
CDR3aa: CASSRDGGAYNEQFF

abundance: .
d_gene: .
j_gene: TRBJ1-1
v_gene: TRBV7-8
CDR3nt: TGTGCCAGCAGCCCCCCCTGGAGAAACACTGAAGCTTTCTTT
CDR3aa: CASSPPWRNTEAFF

abundance: .
d_gene: TRBD1
j_gene: TRBJ2-2
v_gene: TRBV30
CDR3nt: TGTGCCTGGAGTTTACCGGGACAGGGTATGCCCGGGGAGCTGTTTTTT
CDR3aa: CAWSLPGQGMPGELFF

abundance: .
d_gene: .
j_gene: TRBJ2-1
v_gene: TRBV20-1
CDR3nt: TGCAGTGCTAGTCCACGGGGGGCCCATGAGCAGTTCTTC
CDR3aa: CSASPRGAHEQFF

abundance: .
d_gene: TRBD1
j_gene: TRBJ1-5
v_gene: TRBV2
CDR3nt: TGTGCCAGCAGACCCGGACAGGGAAGTCAGCCCCAGCATTTT
CDR3aa: CASRPGQGSQPQHF

abundance: few
d_gene: TRBD2
j_gene: TRBJ2-3
v_gene: TRBV15
CDR3nt: TGTGCCACCAGCAGAGATCGAGCGGGGCGGACGCAGTATTTT
CDR3aa: CATSRDRAGRTQYF

abundance: .
d_gene: .
j_gene: TRBJ2-7
v_gene: TRBV27
CDR3nt: TGTGCCAGCAGTTTGTCCGACAGACTCAGGTCCCACGAGCAGTACTTC
CDR3aa: CASSLSDRLRSHEQYF

abundance: .
d_gene: .
j_gene: TRBJ1-5
v_gene: TRBV5-8
CDR3nt: TGTGCCAGCAGGACCTCAGGCGGGGAATATAGCAATCAGCCCCAGCATTTT
CDR3aa: CASRTSGGEYSNQPQHF

abundance: .
d_gene: TRBD2
j_gene: TRBJ2-1
v_gene: TRBV15
CDR3nt: TGTGCCACCAGCACGCTAAGTCCGGGACTAGCGGGGGGGCCAGTTACCGCCTACAATGAGCAGTTCTTC
CDR3aa: CATSTLSPGLAGGPVTAYNEQFF